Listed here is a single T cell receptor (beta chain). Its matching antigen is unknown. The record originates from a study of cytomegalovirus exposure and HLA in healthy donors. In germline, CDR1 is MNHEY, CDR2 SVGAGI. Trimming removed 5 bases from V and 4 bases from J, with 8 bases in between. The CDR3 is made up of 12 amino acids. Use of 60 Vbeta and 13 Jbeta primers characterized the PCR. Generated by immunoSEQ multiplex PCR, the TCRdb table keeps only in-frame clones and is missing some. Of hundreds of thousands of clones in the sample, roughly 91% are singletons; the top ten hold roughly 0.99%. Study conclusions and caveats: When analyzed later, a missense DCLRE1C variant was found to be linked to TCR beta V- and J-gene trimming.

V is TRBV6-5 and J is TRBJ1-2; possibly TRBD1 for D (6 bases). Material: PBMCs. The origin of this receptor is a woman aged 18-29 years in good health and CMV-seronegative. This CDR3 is CASSTGFYGYTF. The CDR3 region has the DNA TGTGCCAGCAGTACAGGGTTCTATGGCTACACCTTC.